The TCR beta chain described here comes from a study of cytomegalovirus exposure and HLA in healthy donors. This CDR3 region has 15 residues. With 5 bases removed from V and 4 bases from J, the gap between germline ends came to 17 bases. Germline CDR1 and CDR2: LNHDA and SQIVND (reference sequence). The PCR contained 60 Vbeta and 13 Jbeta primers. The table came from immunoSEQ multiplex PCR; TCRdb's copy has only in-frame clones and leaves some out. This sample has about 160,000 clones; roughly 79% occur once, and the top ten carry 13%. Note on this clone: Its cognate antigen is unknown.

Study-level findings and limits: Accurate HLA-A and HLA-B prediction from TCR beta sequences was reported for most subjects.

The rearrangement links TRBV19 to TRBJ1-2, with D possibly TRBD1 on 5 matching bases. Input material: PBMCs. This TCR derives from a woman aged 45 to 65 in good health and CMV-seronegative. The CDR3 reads CASSATGGPPYGYTF. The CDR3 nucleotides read TGTGCCAGTAGTGCAACAGGAGGGCCTCCCTATGGCTACACCTTC.